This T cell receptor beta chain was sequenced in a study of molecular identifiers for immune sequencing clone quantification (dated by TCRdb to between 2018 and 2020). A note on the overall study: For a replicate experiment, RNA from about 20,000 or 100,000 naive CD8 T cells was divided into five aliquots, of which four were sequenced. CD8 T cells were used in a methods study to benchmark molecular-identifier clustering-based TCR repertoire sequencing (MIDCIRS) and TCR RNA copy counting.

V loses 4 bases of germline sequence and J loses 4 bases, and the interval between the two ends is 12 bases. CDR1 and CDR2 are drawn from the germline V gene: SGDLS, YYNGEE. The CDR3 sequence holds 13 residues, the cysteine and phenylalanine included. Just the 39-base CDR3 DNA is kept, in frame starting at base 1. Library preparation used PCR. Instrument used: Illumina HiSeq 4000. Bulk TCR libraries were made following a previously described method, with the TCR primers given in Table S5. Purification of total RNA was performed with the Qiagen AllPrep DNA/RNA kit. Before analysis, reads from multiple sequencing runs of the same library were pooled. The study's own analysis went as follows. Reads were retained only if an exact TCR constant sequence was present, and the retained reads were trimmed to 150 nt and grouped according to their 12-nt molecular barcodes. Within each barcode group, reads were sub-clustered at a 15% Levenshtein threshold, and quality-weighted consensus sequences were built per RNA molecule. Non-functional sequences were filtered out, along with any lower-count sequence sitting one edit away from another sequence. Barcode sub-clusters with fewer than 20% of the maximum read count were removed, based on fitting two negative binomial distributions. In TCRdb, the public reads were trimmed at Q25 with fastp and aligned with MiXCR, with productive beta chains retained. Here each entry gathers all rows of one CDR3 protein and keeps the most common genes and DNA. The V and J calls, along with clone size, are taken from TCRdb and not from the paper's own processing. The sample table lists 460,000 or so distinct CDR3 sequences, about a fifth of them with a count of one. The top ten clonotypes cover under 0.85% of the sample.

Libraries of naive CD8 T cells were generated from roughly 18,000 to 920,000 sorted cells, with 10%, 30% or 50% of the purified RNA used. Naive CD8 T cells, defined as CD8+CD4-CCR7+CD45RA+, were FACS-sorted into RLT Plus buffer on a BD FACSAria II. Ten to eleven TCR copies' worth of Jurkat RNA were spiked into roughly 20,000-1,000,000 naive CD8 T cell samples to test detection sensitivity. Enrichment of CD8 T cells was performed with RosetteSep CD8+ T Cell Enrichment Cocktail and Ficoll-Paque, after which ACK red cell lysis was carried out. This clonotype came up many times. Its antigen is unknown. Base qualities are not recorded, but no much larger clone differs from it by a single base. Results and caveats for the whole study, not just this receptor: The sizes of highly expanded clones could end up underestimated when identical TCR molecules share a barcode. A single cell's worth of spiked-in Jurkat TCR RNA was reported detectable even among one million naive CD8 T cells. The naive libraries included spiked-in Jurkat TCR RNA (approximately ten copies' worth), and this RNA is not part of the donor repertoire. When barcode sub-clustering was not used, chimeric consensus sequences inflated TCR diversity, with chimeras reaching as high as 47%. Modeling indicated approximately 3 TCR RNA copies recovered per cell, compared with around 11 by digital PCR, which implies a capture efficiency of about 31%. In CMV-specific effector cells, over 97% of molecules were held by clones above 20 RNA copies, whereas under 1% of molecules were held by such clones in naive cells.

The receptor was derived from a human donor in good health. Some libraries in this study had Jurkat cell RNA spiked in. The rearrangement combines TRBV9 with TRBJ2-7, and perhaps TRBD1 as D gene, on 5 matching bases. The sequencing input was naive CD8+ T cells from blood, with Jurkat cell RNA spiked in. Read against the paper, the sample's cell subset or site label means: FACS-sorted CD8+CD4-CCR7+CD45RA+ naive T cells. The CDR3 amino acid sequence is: CASSPEGEYEQYF. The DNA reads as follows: TGTGCCAGCAGCCCAGAAGGGGAATACGAGCAGTACTTC.